Presented here are 27 T cell receptor beta chains from one specimen sequenced in a study of human T cells and chemical hapten exposure (dated by TCRdb to about 2021). Receptor libraries were prepared by RACE. TCRdb names NextSeq 500 as the instrument used. TCRdb reanalyzed the raw reads on its own, using fastp at Q25 for trimming and MiXCR for clone calling, and kept in-frame beta chains. Rows with a matching CDR3 protein are joined into one entry that keeps the most common DNA and genes. In all, the sample holds about 120,000 distinct CDR3 sequences, and about 11% of those were seen once. More than 2% of the sample is taken by the ten largest. Explained via the paper, the time point label denotes: patch test 3, about 24 weeks after DPC sensitization. In light of the paper, this sample's treatment or condition label describes: therapeutic diphenylcyclopropenone sensitization with weekly scalp DPC.

Specimen: whole blood, collected in connection with sensitization to the hapten diphenylcyclopropenone (DPC). These receptors were obtained from a woman aged 50 to 60 with alopecia areata. Some clones in this sample may be carry-over from other donors' samples.

This clonotype was recorded a few times. J is TRBJ2-1 and V is TRBV29-1; D is unresolved. Germline V gene data show CDR1 as SQVTM and CDR2 as ANQGSEA. The CDR3 sequence is 8 residues long. CDR3 nucleotide sequence: TGCAGTATAAATGAGCAGTTCTTC. Its translation: CSINEQFF.

The chain joins TRBV12-3 or TRBV12-4 to TRBJ2-7; possible D gene TRBD1, 6 bases. The CDR3 length is 13 residues. Trimming took 5 bases from V and 5 from J, leaving 13 bases between them. For the CDR3, the DNA is TGTGCCAGCAGTCTTCGGACAGCCGACGAGCAGTACTTC. Its translation: CASSLRTADEQYF.

With respect to this clonotype: An end of the junction does not agree with germline; a read error may underlie this. The chain combines TRBV5-1 with TRBJ2-3, with D perhaps matching TRBD2 (5 bases). CDR1 is SGHRS, CDR2 YFSETQ, per germline. The CDR3 runs to 16 residues. The CDR3 DNA sequence: TGCGCCAGCGGCTTGGCCATGACTACTAGCACAGATACGCAGTATTTT. Amino acids: CASGLAMTTSTDTQYF.

Ten or more counts support this clonotype. V and J are TRBV29-1 and TRBJ2-5; D ambiguous. This CDR3 has 13 amino acids. Germline CDR1 SQVTM, CDR2 ANQGSEA. V gave up 4 bases and J gave up 5 bases, with 14 bases separating them. For the CDR3, the DNA is TGCAGCGTTGGTGGGGTTCCCAGCGAGACCCAGTACTTC. Protein: CSVGGVPSETQYF.

The chain joins TRBV20-1 to TRBJ1-5; D is uncertain. The CDR3 runs 13 residues. Trimming cost V 3 bases and J 5 bases, with 11 bases left between them. The germline CDR1 and CDR2 sequences are DFQATT and SNEGSKA (reference sequence). CDR3 nucleotides: TGCAGTGCTAGCGAGGCTTCCGATCAGCCCCAGCATTTT. Protein sequence: CSASEASDQPQHF.

CDR3 protein: CASRGAGNTIYF. The CDR3 coding sequence is TGTGCCAGCAGGGGCGCTGGAAACACCATATATTTT. The chain employs TRBV3-1 and TRBJ1-3; no clear D. V gave up 6 bases and J gave up 2 bases, with 5 bases separating them. The CDR3 has 12 residues. From germline, CDR1 is LGHDT and CDR2 YNNKEL (reference sequence).

This clonotype was seen at least ten times. The V call is TRBV29-1, the J call TRBJ1-2; D is unresolved. CDR3 length equals 12 residues. Trimming removed 6 bases from V and 4 bases from J, with 12 bases in between. CDR1 and CDR2 from the germline V gene are SQVTM and ANQGSEA. The CDR3: CSVVGPFYGYTF. The CDR3 nucleotides are TGCAGCGTAGTGGGCCCGTTCTATGGCTACACCTTC.

About this clonotype: A much larger clone differs by one base, so this may be a read error. V usage is TRBV5-6 and J usage is TRBJ2-1; D is ambiguous. In germline, CDR1 is SGHDT, CDR2 YYEEEE. The CDR3 consists of 12 residues. Trimming left V 0 bases short and J 5 bases short, with 3 bases between. In DNA, the CDR3 is TGTGCCAGCAGCTTGGCAGACAATGAGCAGTTCTTC. Amino acids: CASSLADNEQFF.

This clonotype was recorded at least ten times. The rearrangement joins TRBV24-1 to TRBJ2-3, with 14 bases identical to TRBD2. The V and J ends lost 9 bases and 6 bases, in that order; junction bases with no gene match: 1. The length of the CDR3 is 13 residues. Germline CDR1 and CDR2: KGHDR and SFDVKD. The CDR3 reads CATGTSGSDTQYF. DNA of the CDR3: TGTGCCACCGGGACTAGCGGGAGTGATACGCAGTATTTT.

V usage is TRBV7-8 and J usage is TRBJ2-3; 12 bases map to TRBD2. CDR3 size: 17 residues. Germline-derived CDR1 and CDR2 are SGHVS and FQNEAQ. The V gene end was trimmed by 4 bases and the J gene end by 4 bases; junction bases not matched to a gene: 9. The CDR3 reads CASSSRLAGEPADTQYF. CDR3 coding DNA: TGTGCCAGCAGCTCTCGACTAGCGGGGGAGCCAGCAGATACGCAGTATTTT.

This clonotype was detected once. The chain uses TRBV6-1 and TRBJ1-1; 10 bases align to TRBD1. The V gene end was trimmed by 6 bases and the J gene end by 1 base; junction bases not matched to a gene: 8. The CDR3 runs 16 residues. CDR1 MNHNS and CDR2 SASEGT come from the germline V gene. The CDR3 region has the DNA TGTGCCAGCAGCAATGGGGGGACAGGGGCGAACACTGAAGCTTTCTTT. This codes for CASSNGGTGANTEAFF.

This chain links TRBV12-5 with TRBJ1-5; a weak D match, TRBD1 (5 bases). The CDR3 has 17 residues. The germline V gene has CDR1 LGHNT and CDR2 FRNRAP. The V and J ends lost 2 bases and 3 bases respectively, with 17 bases between them. The CDR3 here is CASGLFVGRGSNQPQHF. DNA of the CDR3: TGTGCTAGTGGTTTGTTCGTGGGACGGGGTTCCAATCAGCCCCAGCATTTT. Using reference TRBV12-5 and TRBJ1-5 for the parts outside the CDR3, the full variable domain is DARVTQTPRHKVTEMGQEVTMRCQPILGHNTVFWYRQTMMQGLELLAYFRNRAPLDDSGMPKDRFSAEMPDATLATLKIQPSEPRDSAVYFCASGLFVGRGSNQPQHFGDGTRLSIL.

J is TRBJ2-6 and V is TRBV7-8, with 7 nucleotides matching TRBD1. CDR1 SGHVS and CDR2 FQNEAQ come from the germline V gene. The CDR3 spans 16 residues. V dropped 5 bases and J dropped 0; count of bases not matched to a gene: 4. The CDR3 sequence: CASSTGVGSGANVLTF. The CDR3 DNA is TGTGCCAGCAGCACAGGGGTTGGCTCTGGGGCCAACGTCCTGACTTTC.

About this clonotype: One end of the junction fails to match germline, which may point to a read error. The V and J genes are TRBV7-2 and TRBJ2-1, with 10 bases matching TRBD2. The CDR3 sequence is 15 residues long. Germline V lookup: CDR1 SGHTA, CDR2 FQGNSA. CDR3 DNA sequence: TGTGTCAGCAGCCCCGTGGGACTAGCGATAGACGAGCAGTTCTTC. It translates to CVSSPVGLAIDEQFF.

This clonotype was seen a few times. This rearrangement joins TRBV15 to TRBJ2-5, with unresolved D. V gave up 0 bases and J gave up 1 base, with 12 bases separating them. The CDR3 has 16 residues. Germline V CDR1 and CDR2: LNHNV, YYDKDF (reference sequence). CDR3 protein: CATSRERSNSQETQYF. CDR3 sequence (DNA): TGTGCCACCAGCAGAGAGAGGTCCAATTCCCAAGAGACCCAGTACTTC.

This clonotype was recorded a few times. The CDR3 sequence is CASSMTGSNSPLHF. CDR3 DNA sequence: TGTGCCAGCAGCATGACAGGGAGCAATTCACCCCTCCACTTT. The V call is TRBV12-3 or TRBV12-4, the J call TRBJ1-6; 7 bases are a match to TRBD1. The CDR3 covers 14 residues. V was clipped by 6 bases and J by 7 bases; unmatched bases: 6.

Regarding this clonotype: This may be a read error: a much more frequent sequence differs by one nucleotide. The rearrangement uses TRBV7-3 and TRBJ2-6; TRBD1 matches 8 bases. With V trimmed by 4 bases and J by 2 bases, 4 bases remained unmatched. The germline CDR1 and CDR2 sequences are SGHTA and FQGTGA. The length of the CDR3 is 16 residues. The CDR3 reads CASSYGTGTGANVLTF. The DNA for the CDR3 is TGTGCCAGCAGCTACGGGACAGGAACTGGGGCCAACGTCCTGACTTTC.

This chain links TRBV28 with TRBJ2-1; 9 nucleotides match TRBD2. Germline loops: CDR1 MDHEN, CDR2 SYDVKM. The CDR3 runs 12 residues. V shed 6 bases and J 12 bases; nucleotides not matched to a gene: 6. CDR3 amino acids: CASSARGLAQFF. The DNA for the CDR3 is TGTGCCAGCAGCGCAAGGGGACTAGCGCAGTTCTTC. The full variable domain, rest sourced from reference TRBV28 and TRBJ2-1, is DVKVTQSSRYLVKRTGEKVFLECVQDMDHENMFWYRQDPGLGLRLIYFSYDVKMKEKGDIPEGYSVSREKKERFSLILESASTNQTSMYLCASSARGLAQFFGPGTRLTVL.

There are a few counts of this clonotype. The chain has TRBV12-3 or TRBV12-4 and TRBJ2-1; a possible D gene is TRBD2 (6 bases). The CDR3 has 16 amino acids. V lost 3 bases and J lost 6, with 18 bases in between. This CDR3 reads CASSFWVTRGANEQFF. The CDR3 DNA reads TGTGCCAGCAGTTTTTGGGTGACTAGGGGAGCCAATGAGCAGTTCTTC.

This clonotype has a count of ten or more. The chain recombines TRBV4-3 with TRBJ2-3, with D tentatively TRBD1 (6 bases). The CDR3 is made up of 16 amino acids. The germline gives CDR1 LGHNA, CDR2 YSLEER. The V gene lost 1 base and the J gene lost 3 bases, with 14 bases spanning the gap. For the CDR3, the DNA is TGCGCCAGCAGCCAAGGAACAGGGTTCGGGACAGATACGCAGTATTTT. Its translation is CASSQGTGFGTDTQYF.

This clonotype has a count of ten or more. The rearrangement links TRBV25-1 to TRBJ2-3, with D perhaps matching TRBD2 (5 bases). V lost 5 bases, J lost 5 bases, and 5 bases lay in between. Germline CDR1 is MGHDK and CDR2 is SYGVNS. The length of the CDR3 is 11 residues. DNA for the CDR3: TGTGCCAGCAGTCGGGGAGATACGCAGTATTTT. Translating it yields CASSRGDTQYF.

J is TRBJ2-3 and V is TRBV7-8; D unclear. This CDR3 is 15 amino acids long. The germline V gene has CDR1 SGHVS and CDR2 FQNEAQ. The germline V and J ends were trimmed by 5 bases and 1 base, with 13 bases remaining between them. The CDR3 sequence is CASSPPDLRTDTQYF. CDR3 DNA sequence: TGTGCCAGCAGCCCCCCCGACCTCCGCACAGATACGCAGTATTTT. Variable domain in full (rest from reference TRBV7-8 and TRBJ2-3): GAGVSQSPRYKVAKRGQDVALRCDPISGHVSLFWYQQALGQGPEFLTYFQNEAQLDKSGLPSDRFFAERPEGSVSTLKIQRTQQEDSAVYLCASSPPDLRTDTQYFGPGTRLTVL.

This clonotype has at least ten counts. This chain links TRBV20-1 with TRBJ2-3; 8 nucleotides align to TRBD2. This CDR3 comprises 15 residues. Germline CDR1 is DFQATT and CDR2 is SNEGSKA (reference sequence). V gave up 5 bases and J gave up 2 bases; unmatched junction bases: 9. Here the CDR3 DNA reads TGCAGTGCTCCCCGACTAGCGTTTGTCACAGATACGCAGTATTTT. Translation gives CSAPRLAFVTDTQYF.

This chain uses TRBV20-1 with TRBJ1-1; no clear D gene. This CDR3 has 11 amino acids. Between the trimmed V and J ends, which lost 5 bases and 3 bases, there was a span of 7 bases. Germline V gene data show CDR1 as DFQATT and CDR2 as SNEGSKA (reference sequence). CDR3 DNA sequence: TGCAGTGCTTCCATGGACACTGAAGCTTTCTTT. This codes for CSASMDTEAFF.

The V and J genes are TRBV10-3 and TRBJ1-6; D remains unclear. With 0 bases removed from V and 10 bases from J, the gap between germline ends came to 13 bases. This CDR3 spans 15 amino acids. Germline loops: CDR1 ENHRY, CDR2 SYGVKD. CDR3 residues: CAISESKGQGSPLHF. As DNA, the CDR3 is TGTGCCATCAGTGAGTCAAAGGGCCAAGGATCACCCCTCCACTTT.

This clonotype was detected ten times or more. The rearrangement uses TRBV5-6 and TRBJ1-6; 8 positions agree with TRBD1. The CDR3 runs to 14 residues. With V trimmed by 4 bases and J by 7 bases, 4 bases remained unmatched. Germline loops: CDR1 SGHDT, CDR2 YYEEEE. The CDR3 region is CASSPGTGNSPLHF. Written as DNA, the CDR3 is TGTGCCAGCAGCCCCGGGACAGGCAATTCACCCCTCCACTTT.

The chain recombines TRBV2 with TRBJ2-1; TRBD2 agrees at 9 bases. Germline V gene sequence: CDR1 SNHLY, CDR2 FYNNEI. J was trimmed by 0 bases and V by 3 bases; bases with no gene match: 3. This CDR3 comprises 16 residues. The CDR3, as DNA: TGTGCCAGCAGTGAGCTAGCGGGAAGCTCCTACAATGAGCAGTTCTTC. Translated: CASSELAGSSYNEQFF. The variable domain in full, with the rest retrieved from reference TRBV2 and TRBJ2-1, is EPEVTQTPSHQVTQMGQEVILRCVPISNHLYFYWYRQILGQKVEFLVSFYNNEISEKSEIFDDQFSVERPDGSNFTLKIRSTKLEDSAMYFCASSELAGSSYNEQFFGPGTRLTVL.